Here is one TCR beta chain with its context. It lacks a known antigen. Per-base qualities were not stored, and no clone one base away is much larger. Donors were 39 systemically healthy Caucasian individuals from Russia aged roughly 6 to 90 years. Each donor gave 8 to 10 milliliters of peripheral blood, drawn into EDTA-treated Vacutainer tubes. Ficoll-Paque density-gradient centrifugation was used to isolate PBMCs, with at least 7 million obtained per sample. Total RNA was extracted from PBMCs with Trizol reagent, with at least 6 micrograms obtained per sample. For every donor, flow cytometry on a PBMC aliquot measured the percentage of naive CD45RAhigh/CD27high T cells. The data were taken from a study of blood T cells in healthy people across ages (dated by TCRdb to the mid-2010s). Regarding the research as a whole: In model experiments, template switching captured roughly one uniquely barcoded TCR beta cDNA molecule for every two T cells. To avoid experimental bias, donors of different ages were spread randomly across the sequencing lanes. Donors were grouped into four age groups: young (average about 15 years), middle-aged (about 38), aged (over 55) and long-lived (approximately 81). To track age-related changes in TCR beta repertoire diversity, the study relied on deep sequencing normalized with unique cDNA molecular identifiers. Using the same blood draw, the study looked at two additional independent replicas of 1 million unique cDNA reads for two donors, one aged 18 to 30 and the other aged 80 or older. Summary of the overall study and its limitations: Compared with the aged group, the long-lived group had more naive CD4+ T cells, fewer expanded clones and increased TCR diversity, a pattern suggesting age selection. The percentage of naive T cells measured by flow cytometry correlated strongly with observed TCR beta diversity. Donor CMV infection status was unknown, potentially confounding age-related changes in expanded clonotypes. Observed TCR beta diversity per million T cells fell roughly linearly with age, and a significant reduction was already apparent by age around 36. Bulk unsorted PBMC profiling prevented conclusive comparison of naive and antigen-experienced compartments. Estimates of total diversity from one million sequenced T cells were regarded as lower bounds and underestimates.

Receptor libraries were prepared by 5' RACE. The instrument given in TCRdb is Illumina HiSeq 2500. The second PCR ran for about 6 to 12 cycles and used a J-beta primer mix along with a sample-barcoded 5' primer. Each TCR beta cDNA molecule received a unique molecular identifier from a template-switch 5' adaptor carrying 12 random nucleotides. Each sample yielded at least 3 million CDR3-containing paired-end reads. All of the RNA was converted into first-strand cDNA using the Mint cDNA synthesis kit, with a TRBC-specific oligonucleotide serving as the primer. Following uracil-DNA glycosylase treatment, all cDNA underwent a first 18-cycle PCR with the universal primers M1SS and BC2_uni_R. The authors' analysis ran thus. Each sample was normalized by randomly selecting 1 million high-quality reads, each carrying a distinct molecular identifier. Reads sharing molecular identifiers were discarded rather than binned into consensus sequences. MiTCR, run with a Q25 quality threshold and the strictest error-elimination algorithm, handled CDR3 identification, clonotype clustering and error correction. Lower-bound total TCR beta diversity was estimated with a nonparametric unseen species model using Euler transformation. TCRdb reworked the public reads: Q25 trimming with fastp, MiXCR clone assembly, productive beta chains retained. Here each entry gathers all rows of one CDR3 protein and keeps the most common genes and DNA. What appears here as the V and J calls and clone size reflects TCRdb's work, not the paper's. The sample table contains under 950,000 distinct CDR3 sequences; only one count was recorded for roughly 20% of them. The top ten clonotypes cover roughly 22% of the sample.

V lost 8 bases and J lost 0 bases; the stretch between them is 8 bases long. Reading from cysteine to phenylalanine, the CDR3 counts 13 amino acids. This entry keeps only the CDR3 DNA: 39 bases, framed from base 1. CDR1 and CDR2 are read off the germline V gene as SNHLY and FYNNEI. The rearranged chain carries TRBV2 and TRBJ2-4, and perhaps TRBD1 as D gene, on 6 matching bases. The source is a man aged 65 to 85 in good health. Sequencing input: blood. The DNA is as follows: TGTGCCAGCGGCAGGGGAGCCAAAAACATTCAGTACTTC. Translated, it gives CASGRGAKNIQYF.